One sample yielded the 2 T cell receptor beta chains listed below, sequenced in a study of identical twins (dated by TCRdb to the mid-2010s). Library prep was done by 5' RACE. The sequencer listed for this sample is Illumina HiSeq 2000. The public reads were reprocessed in TCRdb via fastp at Q25 and MiXCR, keeping in-frame beta chains. Entries are consolidated by CDR3 protein sequence, retaining the most common genes and DNA. Present in this sample are 400,000 to 600,000 distinct CDR3 sequences, approximately 20% of which were seen just once. 0.48% of the sample belongs to the ten largest clones. In addition, the sample was reused for a study of yellow fever vaccine responses in identical twins.

The sample consisted of CD4+ T cells sorted from blood. The receptors come from a woman between 18 and 30 years old in good health.

The chain joins TRBV27 to TRBJ2-4; no clear D. Trimming removed 5 bases at V and 0 bases at J, with 17 bases between. CDR1 and CDR2 (germline): MNHEY, SMNVEV (reference sequence). CDR3 length: 17 amino acids. The CDR3 loop is CASSLKPQSLAKNIQYF. DNA of the CDR3: TGTGCCAGCAGTCTCAAACCCCAATCCCTAGCCAAAAACATTCAGTACTTC.

V is TRBV11-2 and J is TRBJ2-2, with 10 bases that match TRBD2. The CDR3 runs 14 residues. Germline assignment: CDR1 SGHAT and CDR2 FQNNGV. The V segment lost 8 bases and the J segment 4 bases; nucleotides outside the gene matches: 4. The CDR3 spells CASGASGGTGELFF. The CDR3 region has the DNA TGTGCCAGCGGGGCTAGCGGGGGCACCGGGGAGCTGTTTTTT. Full variable domain (rest looked up from reference TRBV11-2 and TRBJ2-2): EAGVAQSPRYKIIEKRQSVAFWCNPISGHATLYWYQQILGQGPKLLIQFQNNGVVDDSQLPKDRFSAERLKGVDSTLKIQPAKLEDSAVYLCASGASGGTGELFFGEGSRLTVL.